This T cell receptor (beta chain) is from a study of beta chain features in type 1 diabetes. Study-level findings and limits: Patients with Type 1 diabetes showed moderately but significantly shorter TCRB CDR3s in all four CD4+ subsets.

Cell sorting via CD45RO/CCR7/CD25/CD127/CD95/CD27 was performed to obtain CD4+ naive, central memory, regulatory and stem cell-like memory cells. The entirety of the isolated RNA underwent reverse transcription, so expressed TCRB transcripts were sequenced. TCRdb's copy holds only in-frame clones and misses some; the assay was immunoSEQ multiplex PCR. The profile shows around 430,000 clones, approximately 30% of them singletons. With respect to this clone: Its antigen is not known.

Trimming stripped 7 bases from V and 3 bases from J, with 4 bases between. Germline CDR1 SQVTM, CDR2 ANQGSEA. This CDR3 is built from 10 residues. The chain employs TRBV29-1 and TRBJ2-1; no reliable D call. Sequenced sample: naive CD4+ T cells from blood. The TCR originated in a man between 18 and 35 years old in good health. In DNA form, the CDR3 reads TGCAGCGCTATCTACAATGAGCAGTTCTTC. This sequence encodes CSAIYNEQFF.